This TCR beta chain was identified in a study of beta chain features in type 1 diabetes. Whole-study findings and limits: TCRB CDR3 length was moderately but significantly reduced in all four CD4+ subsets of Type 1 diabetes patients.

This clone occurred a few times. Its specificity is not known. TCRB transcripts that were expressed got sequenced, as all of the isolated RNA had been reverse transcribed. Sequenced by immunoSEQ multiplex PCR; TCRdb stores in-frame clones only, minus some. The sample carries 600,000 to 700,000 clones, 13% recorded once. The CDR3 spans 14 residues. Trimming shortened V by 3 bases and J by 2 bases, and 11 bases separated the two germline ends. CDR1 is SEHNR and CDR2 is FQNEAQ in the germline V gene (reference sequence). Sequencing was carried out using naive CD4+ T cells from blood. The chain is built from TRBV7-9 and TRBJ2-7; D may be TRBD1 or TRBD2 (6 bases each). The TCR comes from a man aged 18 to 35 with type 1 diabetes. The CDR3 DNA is TGTGCCAGCAGCTTTAGGGGGGAAACCTACGAGCAGTACTTC. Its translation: CASSFRGETYEQYF.